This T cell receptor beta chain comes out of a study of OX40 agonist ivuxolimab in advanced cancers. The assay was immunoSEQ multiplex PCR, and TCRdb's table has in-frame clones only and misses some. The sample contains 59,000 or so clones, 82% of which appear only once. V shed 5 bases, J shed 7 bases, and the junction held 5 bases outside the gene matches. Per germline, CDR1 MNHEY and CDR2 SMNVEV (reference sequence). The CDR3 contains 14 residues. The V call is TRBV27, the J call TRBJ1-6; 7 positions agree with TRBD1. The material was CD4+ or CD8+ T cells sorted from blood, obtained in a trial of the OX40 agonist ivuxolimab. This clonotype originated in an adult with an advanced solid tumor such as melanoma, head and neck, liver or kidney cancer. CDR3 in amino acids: CASSAGTVNSPLHF. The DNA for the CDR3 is TGTGCCAGCAGTGCCGGGACAGTAAATTCACCCCTCCACTTT.